The 4 T cell receptor beta chains below were found in one sample sequenced in a study of blood T cell repertoires in COVID-19. The repertoire was sequenced with immunoSEQ multiplex PCR; TCRdb's copy has only in-frame clones and lacks some. Of roughly 220,000 clones listed, 80% to 90% are singletons. Specimen: PBMCs or T cells enriched from blood (not recorded which). The source is a woman aged 40 to 50 with acute COVID-19.

This clone was recorded only once. The V call is TRBV29-1, the J call TRBJ2-7; D possibly corresponds to TRBD1 (5 bases). V lost 1 base and J 2 bases, leaving 6 bases between the germline ends. The germline CDR1 and CDR2 sequences are SQVTM and ANQGSEA. This CDR3 has 12 residues. CDR3 residues: CSVEADTYEQYF. CDR3 DNA sequence: TGCAGCGTTGAAGCGGACACCTACGAGCAGTACTTC.

This chain joins TRBV7-3 and TRBJ2-5; 7 bases are shared with TRBD1. V shed 3 bases and J 0 bases; nucleotides not matched to a gene: 4. CDR1 is SGHTA and CDR2 is FQGTGA in the germline V gene. The CDR3 sequence is 15 residues long. In DNA, the CDR3 is TGTGCCAGCAGCTTGGGACAGATTGACCAAGAGACCCAGTACTTC. The encoded protein is CASSLGQIDQETQYF.

The chain has TRBV11-3 and TRBJ2-5; 16 nucleotides line up with TRBD2. CDR1 is SGHNT and CDR2 is YENEEA in the germline V gene. With V trimmed by 5 bases and J by 5 bases, 8 bases remained unmatched. CDR3 length equals 17 residues. The CDR3 coding sequence is TGTGCCAGCAGCCCAGGGACTAGCGGGAGGGCCATGGAGACCCAGTACTTC. This sequence encodes CASSPGTSGRAMETQYF.

The rearrangement links TRBV24-1 to TRBJ2-1; TRBD2 matches 11 bases. The germline V gene has CDR1 KGHDR and CDR2 SFDVKD. The CDR3 covers 19 residues. Trimming removed 1 base from V and 0 bases from J; junction bases left unmatched: 7. CDR3 sequence (DNA): TGTGCCACCAGTGATTTCCTTACGACTAGCGGGACCTCCTACAATGAGCAGTTCTTC. It is translated as CATSDFLTTSGTSYNEQFF.